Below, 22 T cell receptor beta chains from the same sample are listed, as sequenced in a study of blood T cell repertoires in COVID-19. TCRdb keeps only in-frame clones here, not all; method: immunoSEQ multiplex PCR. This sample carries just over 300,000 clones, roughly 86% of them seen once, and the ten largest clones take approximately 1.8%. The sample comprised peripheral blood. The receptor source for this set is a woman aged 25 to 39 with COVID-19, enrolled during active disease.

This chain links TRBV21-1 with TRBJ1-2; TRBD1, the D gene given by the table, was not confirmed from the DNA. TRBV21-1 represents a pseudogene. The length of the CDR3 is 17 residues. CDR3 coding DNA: TGTGCCAGCAGCAAAGCGGAGAGACAGGGGAGAGGTTATGGCTACACCTTC. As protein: CASSKAERQGRGYGYTF.

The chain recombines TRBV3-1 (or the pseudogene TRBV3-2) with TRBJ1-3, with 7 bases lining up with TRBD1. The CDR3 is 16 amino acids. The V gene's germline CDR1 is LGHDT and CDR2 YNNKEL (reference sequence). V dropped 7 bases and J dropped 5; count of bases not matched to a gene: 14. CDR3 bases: TGTGCCAGCACGTTGAACAGGGGAATTTATCGAAACACCATATATTTT. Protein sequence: CASTLNRGIYRNTIYF.

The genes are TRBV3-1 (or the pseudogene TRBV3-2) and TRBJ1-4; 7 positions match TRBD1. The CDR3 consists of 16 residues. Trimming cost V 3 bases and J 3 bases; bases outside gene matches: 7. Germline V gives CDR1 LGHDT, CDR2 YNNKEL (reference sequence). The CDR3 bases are TGTGCCAGCAGCCATGGATTTGGGACAGCTAATGAAAAACTGTTTTTT. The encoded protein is CASSHGFGTANEKLFF.

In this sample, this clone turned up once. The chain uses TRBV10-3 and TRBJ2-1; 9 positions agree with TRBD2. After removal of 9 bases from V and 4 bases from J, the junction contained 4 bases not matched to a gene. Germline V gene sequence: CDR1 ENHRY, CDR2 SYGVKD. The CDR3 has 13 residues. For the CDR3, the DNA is TGTGCCATGGGCGGGGGGGCTTACAATGAGCAGTTCTTC. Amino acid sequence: CAMGGGAYNEQFF.

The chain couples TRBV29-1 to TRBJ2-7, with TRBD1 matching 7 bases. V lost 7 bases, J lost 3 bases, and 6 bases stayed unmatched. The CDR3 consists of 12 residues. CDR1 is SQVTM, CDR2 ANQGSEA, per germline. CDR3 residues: CSAPGQHYEQYV. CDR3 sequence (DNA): TGCAGCGCCCCGGGACAGCACTACGAGCAGTACGTC.

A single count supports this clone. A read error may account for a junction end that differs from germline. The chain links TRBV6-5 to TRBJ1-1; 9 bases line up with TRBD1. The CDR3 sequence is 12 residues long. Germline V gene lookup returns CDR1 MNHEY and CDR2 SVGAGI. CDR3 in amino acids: CASSYGQGPPLF. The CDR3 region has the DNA TGTGCCAGCAGTTACGGACAGGGGCCGCCCCTTTTT.

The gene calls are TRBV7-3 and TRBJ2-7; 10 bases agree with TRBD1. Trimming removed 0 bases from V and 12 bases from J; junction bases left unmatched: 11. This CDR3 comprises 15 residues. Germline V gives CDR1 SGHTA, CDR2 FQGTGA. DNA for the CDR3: TGTGCCAGCAGCTTAACTTCTTTGCCGGGACAGGGGCTGTACTTC. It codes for CASSLTSLPGQGLYF.

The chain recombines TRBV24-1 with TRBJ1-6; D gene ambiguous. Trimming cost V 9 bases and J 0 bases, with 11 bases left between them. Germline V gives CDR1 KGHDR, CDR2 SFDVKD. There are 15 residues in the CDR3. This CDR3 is CATPLRSSYNSPLHF. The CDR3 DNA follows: TGTGCCACCCCCTTACGTAGCTCCTATAATTCACCCCTCCACTTT.

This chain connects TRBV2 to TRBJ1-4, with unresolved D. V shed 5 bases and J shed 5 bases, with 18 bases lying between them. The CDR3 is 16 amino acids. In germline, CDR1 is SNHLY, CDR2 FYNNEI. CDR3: CASSTEDLLRNEKLFF. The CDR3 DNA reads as TGTGCCAGCAGTACTGAGGACTTATTGAGAAATGAAAAACTGTTTTTT.

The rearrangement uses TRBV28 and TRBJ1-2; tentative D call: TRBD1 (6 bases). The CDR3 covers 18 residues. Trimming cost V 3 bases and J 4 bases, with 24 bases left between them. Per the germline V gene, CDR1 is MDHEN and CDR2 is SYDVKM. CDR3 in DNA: TGTGCCAGCAGTTTCGCGGGGGCTATAGCAGCGACGGGCTATGGCTACACCTTC. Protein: CASSFAGAIAATGYGYTF.

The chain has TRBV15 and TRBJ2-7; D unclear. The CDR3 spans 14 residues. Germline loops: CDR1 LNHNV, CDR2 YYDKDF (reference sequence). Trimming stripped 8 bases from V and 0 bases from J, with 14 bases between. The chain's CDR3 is CATSPRSPSYEQYF. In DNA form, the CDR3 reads TGTGCCACCTCGCCTCGGTCTCCCTCCTACGAGCAGTACTTC.

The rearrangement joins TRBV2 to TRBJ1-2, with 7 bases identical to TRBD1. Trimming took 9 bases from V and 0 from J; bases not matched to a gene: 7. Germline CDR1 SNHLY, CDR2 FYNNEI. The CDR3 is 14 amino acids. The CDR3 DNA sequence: TGTGCCAGGCAGACAGGGAGAGCTAACTATGGCTACACCTTC. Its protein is CARQTGRANYGYTF.

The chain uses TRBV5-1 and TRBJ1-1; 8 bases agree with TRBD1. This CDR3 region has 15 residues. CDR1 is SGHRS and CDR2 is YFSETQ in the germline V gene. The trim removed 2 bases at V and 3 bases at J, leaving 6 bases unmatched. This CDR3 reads CASSFGTGTYTEAFF. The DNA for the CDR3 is TGCGCCAGCAGCTTTGGGACAGGCACCTACACTGAAGCTTTCTTT.

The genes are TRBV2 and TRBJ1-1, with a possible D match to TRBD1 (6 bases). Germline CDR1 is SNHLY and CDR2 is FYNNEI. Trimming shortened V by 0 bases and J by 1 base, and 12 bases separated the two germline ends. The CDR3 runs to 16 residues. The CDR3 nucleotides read TGTGCCAGCAGTGAAGCGAGTTGGGGGCGGAACACTGAAGCTTTCTTT. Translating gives CASSEASWGRNTEAFF.

CDR3 protein: CASSLAPGDVYFGYTF. The CDR3 bases are TGTGCCAGCAGCTTAGCCCCAGGGGATGTTTATTTTGGCTACACCTTC. The chain combines TRBV7-9 with TRBJ1-2; tentatively, D is TRBD1 (6 bases). Deletions cut 0 bases from V and 7 bases from J, with 18 bases between. The CDR3 has 16 residues. Germline V CDR1 and CDR2: SEHNR, FQNEAQ (reference sequence).

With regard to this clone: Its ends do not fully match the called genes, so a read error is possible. As DNA, the CDR3 is TGTGCCAGCAGTTACTCGATAAGGGACAGGGAATCATTT. Translated: CASSYSIRDRESF. This sequence joins TRBV6-6 and TRBJ1-5; 9 nucleotides agree with TRBD1. CDR1 and CDR2 (germline): MNHNY, SVGAGI (reference sequence). The length of the CDR3 is 13 residues.

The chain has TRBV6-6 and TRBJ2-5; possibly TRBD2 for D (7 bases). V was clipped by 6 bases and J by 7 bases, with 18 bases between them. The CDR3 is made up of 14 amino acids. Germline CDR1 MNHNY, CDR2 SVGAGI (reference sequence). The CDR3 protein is CASRPWGGPGTQYF. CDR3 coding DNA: TGTGCCAGCAGACCCTGGGGGGGGCCCGGGACCCAGTACTTC.

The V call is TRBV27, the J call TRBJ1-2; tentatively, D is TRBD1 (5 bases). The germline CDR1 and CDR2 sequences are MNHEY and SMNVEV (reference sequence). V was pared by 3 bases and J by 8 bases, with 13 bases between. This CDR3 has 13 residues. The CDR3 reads CASSLTDQGGYTF. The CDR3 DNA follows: TGTGCCAGCAGTTTGACCGACCAGGGCGGCTACACCTTC.

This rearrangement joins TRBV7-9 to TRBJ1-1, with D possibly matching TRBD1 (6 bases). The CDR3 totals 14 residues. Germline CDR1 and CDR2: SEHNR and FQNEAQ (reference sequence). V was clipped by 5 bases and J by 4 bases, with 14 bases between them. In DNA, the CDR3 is TGTGCCAGCAGCCTGATAAGGGGGAGCACTGAAGCTTTCTTT. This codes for CASSLIRGSTEAFF.

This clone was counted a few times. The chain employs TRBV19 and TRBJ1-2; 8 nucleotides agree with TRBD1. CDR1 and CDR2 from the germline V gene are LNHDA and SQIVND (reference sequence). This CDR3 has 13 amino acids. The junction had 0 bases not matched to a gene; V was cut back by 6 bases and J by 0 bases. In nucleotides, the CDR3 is TGTGCCAGTAGCAGGGGGCCTAACTATGGCTACACCTTC. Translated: CASSRGPNYGYTF. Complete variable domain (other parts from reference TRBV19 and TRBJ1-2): DGGITQSPKYLFRKEGQNVTLSCEQNLNHDAMYWYRQDPGQGLRLIYYSQIVNDFQKGDIAEGYSVSREKKESFPLTVTSAQKNPTAFYLCASSRGPNYGYTFGSGTRLTVV.

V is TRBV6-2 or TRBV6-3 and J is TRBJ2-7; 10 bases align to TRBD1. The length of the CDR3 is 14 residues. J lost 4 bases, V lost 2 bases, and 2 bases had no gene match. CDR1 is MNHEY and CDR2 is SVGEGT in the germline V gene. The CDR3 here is CASSYPGQGYEQYF. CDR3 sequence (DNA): TGTGCCAGCAGTTACCCGGGACAGGGGTACGAGCAGTACTTC.

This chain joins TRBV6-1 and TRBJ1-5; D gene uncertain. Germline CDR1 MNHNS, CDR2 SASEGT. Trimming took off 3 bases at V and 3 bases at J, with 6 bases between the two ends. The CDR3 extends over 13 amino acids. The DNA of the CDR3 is TGTGCCAGCAGTGACAGGATCAATCAGCCCCAGCATTTT. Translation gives CASSDRINQPQHF.